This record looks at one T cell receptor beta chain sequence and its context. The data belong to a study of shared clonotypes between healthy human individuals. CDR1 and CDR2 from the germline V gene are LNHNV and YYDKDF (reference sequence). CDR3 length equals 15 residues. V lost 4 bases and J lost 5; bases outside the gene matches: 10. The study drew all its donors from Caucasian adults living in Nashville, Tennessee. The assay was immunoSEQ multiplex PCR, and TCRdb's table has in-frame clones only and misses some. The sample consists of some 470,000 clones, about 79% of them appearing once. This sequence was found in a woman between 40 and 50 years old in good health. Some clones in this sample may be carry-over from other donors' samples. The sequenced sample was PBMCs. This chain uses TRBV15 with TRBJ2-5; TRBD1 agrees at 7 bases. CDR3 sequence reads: CATSNRQGWSETQYF. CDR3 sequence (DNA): TGTGCCACCAGCAACCGACAGGGCTGGTCGGAGACCCAGTACTTC.